This T cell receptor beta chain was identified in a study of response to subunit inactivated influenza vaccine. Comment on this clonotype: Its antigen is unidentified.

Study observations and caveats: T cells newly recruited by each seasonal influenza vaccination are few, the authors suggested.

TCRdb used MiXCR to reprocess the RT-PCR reads, holding one entry per CDR3 protein. Of some 570,000 distinct CDR3 sequences in the sample, about 11% were seen once. The CDR3 is 12 residues long. The germline V and J ends were trimmed by 4 bases and 11 bases, with 12 bases remaining between them. This sample also appeared in a second study, on T cells expressing NK-cell markers. As that report states: It was by 5'RACE template switching with UMIs that TCR beta cDNA was made. The authors sequenced eight donors, of whom seven were HCMV-seropositive and one was seronegative. For a handful of donors, these clonotypes were likewise the leading ones in the CD3+CD56-NKG2C+ fraction.

This TCR derives from a man aged 50-59 years who received an inactivated influenza vaccine. Material: PBMCs from blood, obtained on the day of vaccination. This chain uses TRBV12-3 or TRBV12-4 with TRBJ1-5; maybe TRBD1 (6 bases). The chain's CDR3 is CASSSGARTQHF. DNA of the CDR3: TGTGCCAGCAGTTCAGGGGCTAGGACCCAGCATTTT.